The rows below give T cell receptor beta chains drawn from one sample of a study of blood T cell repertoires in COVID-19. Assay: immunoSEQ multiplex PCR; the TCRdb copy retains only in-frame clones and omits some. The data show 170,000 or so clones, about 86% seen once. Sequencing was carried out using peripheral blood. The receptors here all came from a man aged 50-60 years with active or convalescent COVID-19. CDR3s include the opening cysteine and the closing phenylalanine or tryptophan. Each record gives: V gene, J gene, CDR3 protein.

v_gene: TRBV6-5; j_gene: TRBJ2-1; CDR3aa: CASSSGHLLNEQFF
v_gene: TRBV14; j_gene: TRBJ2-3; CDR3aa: CASSQRTGGKDTQYF
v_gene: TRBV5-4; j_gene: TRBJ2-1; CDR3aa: CASSSTYRGEQFF
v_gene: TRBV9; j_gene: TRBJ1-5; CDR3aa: CASSGGGSNQPQHF
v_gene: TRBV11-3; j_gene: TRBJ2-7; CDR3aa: CASRPSGTGGSEQYF
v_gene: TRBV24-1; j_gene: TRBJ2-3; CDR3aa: CATSDLDRGGDTQYF
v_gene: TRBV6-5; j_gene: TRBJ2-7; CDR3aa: CATNPVYEQYF
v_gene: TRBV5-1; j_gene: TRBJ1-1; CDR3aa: CASSLFGRLNTEAFF
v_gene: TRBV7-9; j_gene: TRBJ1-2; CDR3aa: CASSVDRGHRPSNYGYTF
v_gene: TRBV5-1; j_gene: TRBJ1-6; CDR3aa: CASSLGQGGSPLHF
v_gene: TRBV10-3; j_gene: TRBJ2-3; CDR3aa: CAISESGADTQYF
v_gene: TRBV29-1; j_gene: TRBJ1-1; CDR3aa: CSVSWQGMNTEAFF
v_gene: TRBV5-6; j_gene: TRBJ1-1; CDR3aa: CASSWRGKMNTEAFF
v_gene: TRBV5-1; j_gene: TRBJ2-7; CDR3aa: CASSLPGTSYEQYF
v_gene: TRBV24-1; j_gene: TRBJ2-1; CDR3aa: CATSDLGRGYNEQFF
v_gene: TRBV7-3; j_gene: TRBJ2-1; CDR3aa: CASSHYRGSGPENEQFF
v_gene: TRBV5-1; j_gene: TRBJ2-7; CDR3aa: CASSFQEGTGAYEQYF
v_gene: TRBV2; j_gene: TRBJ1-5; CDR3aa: CASSEERNQPQHF
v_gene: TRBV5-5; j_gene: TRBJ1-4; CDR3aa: CASSRAGENEKLFF
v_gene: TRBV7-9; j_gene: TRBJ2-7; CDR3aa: CASRGLAGTYEQYF
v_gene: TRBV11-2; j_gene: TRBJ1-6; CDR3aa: CASSLDRNSPLHF
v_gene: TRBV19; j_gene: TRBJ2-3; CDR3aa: CASSIGQATDTQYF
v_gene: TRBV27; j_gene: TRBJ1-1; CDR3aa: CASSSSGGTEAFF